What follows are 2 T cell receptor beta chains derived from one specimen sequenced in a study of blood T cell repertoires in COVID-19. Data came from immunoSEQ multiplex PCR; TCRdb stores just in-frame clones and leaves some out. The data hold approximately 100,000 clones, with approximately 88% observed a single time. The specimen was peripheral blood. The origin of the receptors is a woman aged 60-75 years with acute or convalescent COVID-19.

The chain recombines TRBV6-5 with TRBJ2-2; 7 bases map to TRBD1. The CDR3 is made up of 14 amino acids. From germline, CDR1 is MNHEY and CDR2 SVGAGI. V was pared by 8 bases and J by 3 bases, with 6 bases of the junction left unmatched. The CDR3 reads CASALGGYTGELFF. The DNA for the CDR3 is TGTGCCAGCGCTTTAGGGGGCTACACCGGGGAGCTGTTTTTT.

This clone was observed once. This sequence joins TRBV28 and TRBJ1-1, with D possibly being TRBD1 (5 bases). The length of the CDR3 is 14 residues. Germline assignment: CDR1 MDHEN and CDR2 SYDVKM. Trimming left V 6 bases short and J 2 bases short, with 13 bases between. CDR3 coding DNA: TGTGCCAGCAGCCCTGGGGGGGGAAACACTGAAGCTTTCTTT. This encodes CASSPGGGNTEAFF.